This is a list of T cell receptor beta chains from one sample in a study of cytomegalovirus exposure and HLA in healthy donors. Produced via immunoSEQ multiplex PCR; TCRdb's table is partial and in-frame only. The table lists fewer than 200,000 clones, around 75% of them singletons. The sequenced sample was PBMCs. The receptors originated from a woman between 25 and 40 years old in good health and CMV-seronegative. Both conserved end residues are part of each CDR3. A D gene is named only where the DNA matches it firmly. Clone size is given for some rows only: seen once, a few or many times, or a class if the clone is expanded.

j_call: TRBJ2-1
clone_size: NA
d_call: NA
v_call: TRBV5-1
cdr3_nt: TGCGCCAGCAGCTTGGTGGTAGGACTGAGAACCTACAATGAGCAGTTCTTC
cdr3_aa: CASSLVVGLRTYNEQFF

j_call: TRBJ2-3
clone_size: NA
d_call: NA
v_call: TRBV5-6
cdr3_nt: TGTGCCAGCAGCTTGGACAGGGGCACAGATACGCAGTATTTT
cdr3_aa: CASSLDRGTDTQYF

j_call: TRBJ1-4
clone_size: NA
d_call: NA
v_call: TRBV5-4
cdr3_nt: TGTGCCAGCACAAAAAGGGGGGAAAAACTGTTTTTT
cdr3_aa: CASTKRGEKLFF

j_call: TRBJ1-5
clone_size: few
d_call: TRBD1
v_call: TRBV6-6
cdr3_nt: TGTGCCAGCAGTTACGGGACAGGGTTTGGCAATCAGCCCCAGCATTTT
cdr3_aa: CASSYGTGFGNQPQHF

j_call: TRBJ1-4
clone_size: NA
d_call: TRBD1
v_call: TRBV30
cdr3_nt: TGTGCCTGGAGTGTAGCGGGGCAGGGGGCCGAAAAACTGTTTTTT
cdr3_aa: CAWSVAGQGAEKLFF

j_call: TRBJ2-7
clone_size: NA
d_call: TRBD2
v_call: TRBV5-1
cdr3_nt: TGCGCCAGCAGTCCAACCCCGACTAGCAGGTACGAGCAGTACTTC
cdr3_aa: CASSPTPTSRYEQYF

j_call: TRBJ2-7
clone_size: NA
d_call: TRBD2
v_call: TRBV2
cdr3_nt: TGTGCCAGCATCCAGCGGGAGTTGGGCGAGCAGTACTTC
cdr3_aa: CASIQRELGEQYF

j_call: TRBJ2-3
clone_size: NA
d_call: TRBD2
v_call: TRBV5-1
cdr3_nt: TGCGCCAGCAGCGCATCCGGGACTAGCCTAACAGATACGCAGTATTTT
cdr3_aa: CASSASGTSLTDTQYF

j_call: TRBJ1-1
clone_size: NA
d_call: NA
v_call: TRBV7-9
cdr3_nt: TGTGCCAGCAGCTTAGGTCGAGGGTTGAACACTGAAGCTTTCTTT
cdr3_aa: CASSLGRGLNTEAFF

j_call: TRBJ1-2
clone_size: NA
d_call: TRBD1
v_call: TRBV5-1
cdr3_nt: TGCGCCAGCAGCCAAGACAGGGACTATGGCTACACCTTC
cdr3_aa: CASSQDRDYGYTF

j_call: TRBJ2-1
clone_size: NA
d_call: TRBD1
v_call: TRBV4-1
cdr3_nt: TGCGCCAGCAGCAAAGAATCGGGACAGGGGGGACTCAATGAGCAGTTCTTC
cdr3_aa: CASSKESGQGGLNEQFF

j_call: TRBJ2-1
clone_size: once
d_call: TRBD2
v_call: TRBV5-5
cdr3_nt: TGTGCCAGCAGCTCAAGGACTAGCGGGTACTCCTACAATGAGCAGTTCTTC
cdr3_aa: CASSSRTSGYSYNEQFF

j_call: TRBJ1-6
clone_size: NA
d_call: NA
v_call: TRBV10-3
cdr3_nt: TGTGCCATCAGTGACCTGGAGGATTCACCCCTCCACTTT
cdr3_aa: CAISDLEDSPLHF

j_call: TRBJ1-5
clone_size: few
d_call: TRBD1
v_call: TRBV19
cdr3_nt: TGTGCCAGTAGTATGCCCGGGACAGATGATCAGCCCCAGCATTTT
cdr3_aa: CASSMPGTDDQPQHF

j_call: TRBJ1-5
clone_size: NA
d_call: NA
v_call: TRBV19
cdr3_nt: TGTGCCACCCAGGAGGGGTTTAGCAATCAGCCCCAGCATTTT
cdr3_aa: CATQEGFSNQPQHF

j_call: TRBJ2-1
clone_size: NA
d_call: NA
v_call: TRBV9
cdr3_nt: TGTGCCAGCAGCATAGACACCGGGACTTGGAGCGATGAGCAGTTCTTC
cdr3_aa: CASSIDTGTWSDEQFF

j_call: TRBJ2-7
clone_size: once
d_call: NA
v_call: TRBV21-1
cdr3_nt: TGTGCCAGCAGCAAAGAGACTAGCGGGAGGGCCGAGGGATACGAGCAGTACTTC
cdr3_aa: CASSKETSGRAEGYEQYF

j_call: TRBJ2-1
clone_size: NA
d_call: TRBD2
v_call: TRBV7-9
cdr3_nt: TGTGCCAGCAGCTTAGTGGCTAGCGGGGTTGATGAGCAGTTCTTC
cdr3_aa: CASSLVASGVDEQFF

j_call: TRBJ1-1
clone_size: few
d_call: NA
v_call: TRBV5-1
cdr3_nt: TGCGCCAGCAGCTTGGCGGGTGGTGGGTGGGGAGAGGGCACTGAAGCTTTCTTT
cdr3_aa: CASSLAGGGWGEGTEAFF

j_call: TRBJ2-3
clone_size: NA
d_call: NA
v_call: TRBV4-3
cdr3_nt: TGCGCCAGCAGCCAAGACGGGAGAGCAGATACGCAGTATTTT
cdr3_aa: CASSQDGRADTQYF

j_call: TRBJ2-2
clone_size: NA
d_call: TRBD2
v_call: TRBV27
cdr3_nt: TGTGCCAGCAGCTTAGCGGGAGGAGAGACCGGGGAGCTGTTTTTT
cdr3_aa: CASSLAGGETGELFF

j_call: TRBJ1-1
clone_size: NA
d_call: NA
v_call: TRBV13
cdr3_nt: TGTGCCAGCAGCTTAGGAAAATTCTTCACTGAAGCTTTCTTT
cdr3_aa: CASSLGKFFTEAFF

j_call: TRBJ2-5
clone_size: few
d_call: TRBD1
v_call: TRBV30
cdr3_nt: TGTGCCTCGACGACCGGGACAGGGGGACAAGAGACCCAGTACTTC
cdr3_aa: CASTTGTGGQETQYF

j_call: TRBJ1-1
clone_size: NA
d_call: TRBD1
v_call: TRBV27
cdr3_nt: TGTGCCAGCAGTTTAAGTTGGAGGACAGGGGGGAACACTGAAGCTTTCTTT
cdr3_aa: CASSLSWRTGGNTEAFF

j_call: TRBJ2-7
clone_size: NA
d_call: NA
v_call: TRBV11-2
cdr3_nt: TGTGCCAGCAGCTCGGTGAGCACCGGGGCCACCAGGGGTGAGCAGTACTTC
cdr3_aa: CASSSVSTGATRGEQYF

j_call: TRBJ2-1
clone_size: few
d_call: TRBD2
v_call: TRBV2
cdr3_nt: TGTGCCAGCAGTGATTTTGTGACTAGCGTCTACTCCTACAATGAGCAGTTCTTC
cdr3_aa: CASSDFVTSVYSYNEQFF

j_call: TRBJ1-5
clone_size: few
d_call: NA
v_call: TRBV19
cdr3_nt: TGTGCCAGTAGTATAGCCAGGGGTGGCAATCAGCCCCAGCATTTT
cdr3_aa: CASSIARGGNQPQHF

j_call: TRBJ2-1
clone_size: NA
d_call: NA
v_call: TRBV2
cdr3_nt: TGTGCCAGCAGGAGGATGATCTCCTACAATGAGCAGTTCTTC
cdr3_aa: CASRRMISYNEQFF

j_call: TRBJ1-2
clone_size: NA
d_call: TRBD1
v_call: TRBV7-8
cdr3_nt: TGTGCCAGCAGCCGGGACAGGGTCTACTCTAACTATGGCTACACCTTC
cdr3_aa: CASSRDRVYSNYGYTF

j_call: TRBJ1-1
clone_size: NA
d_call: TRBD1
v_call: TRBV5-4
cdr3_nt: TGTGCCAGCATCCTCCGGGACAGGGAGAACACTGAAACTTTCTTT
cdr3_aa: CASILRDRENTETFF

j_call: TRBJ2-7
clone_size: NA
d_call: NA
v_call: TRBV4-1
cdr3_nt: TGCGCCAGCAGCCAAGATTTCCGGGGATCTTTATACGAGCAGTACTTC
cdr3_aa: CASSQDFRGSLYEQYF

j_call: TRBJ2-7
clone_size: once
d_call: TRBD1
v_call: TRBV9
cdr3_nt: TGTGCCAGCAGCGTAGGGGACAGTCATTACGAAGTTGCGCAGTACTTC
cdr3_aa: CASSVGDSHYEVAQYF

j_call: TRBJ2-7
clone_size: NA
d_call: NA
v_call: TRBV5-4
cdr3_nt: TGTGCCAGCAGCCAACTCACGCATGGGGCATACGAGCAGTACTTC
cdr3_aa: CASSQLTHGAYEQYF

j_call: TRBJ2-7
clone_size: NA
d_call: NA
v_call: TRBV4-3
cdr3_nt: TGCGCCAGCAGCCAAGGGACAGCGTTCACCTACGAGCAGTACTTC
cdr3_aa: CASSQGTAFTYEQYF

j_call: TRBJ2-1
clone_size: once
d_call: NA
v_call: TRBV13
cdr3_nt: TGTGCCAGCAGCTTACCAACGGGGGCCTACAATGAGCAGTTCTTC
cdr3_aa: CASSLPTGAYNEQFF

j_call: TRBJ2-1
clone_size: NA
d_call: NA
v_call: TRBV9
cdr3_nt: TGTGCCAGCAGCGTAGCTACGAATGAGCAGTTCTTC
cdr3_aa: CASSVATNEQFF

j_call: TRBJ2-5
clone_size: NA
d_call: NA
v_call: TRBV5-6
cdr3_nt: TGTGCCAGCAGCTTGGCCGGGATAGAGACCCAGTACTTC
cdr3_aa: CASSLAGIETQYF

j_call: TRBJ1-5
clone_size: NA
d_call: TRBD1
v_call: TRBV9
cdr3_nt: TGTGCCAGCAGCGAAACAGGGGGCAATCAGCCCCAGCATTTT
cdr3_aa: CASSETGGNQPQHF

j_call: TRBJ2-3
clone_size: NA
d_call: TRBD1
v_call: TRBV6-4
cdr3_nt: TGTGCCAGCAGCCGACAGGGGAGGTGGGATACGCAGTATTTT
cdr3_aa: CASSRQGRWDTQYF

j_call: TRBJ1-2
clone_size: NA
d_call: TRBD1
v_call: TRBV6-1
cdr3_nt: TGTGCCAGCAGGGGGCTCACAGGGGCTAACTATGGCTACACCTTC
cdr3_aa: CASRGLTGANYGYTF

j_call: TRBJ1-2
clone_size: NA
d_call: NA
v_call: TRBV5-4
cdr3_nt: TGTGCCAGCAGTTTACCCGGGACGGACTATGGCTACACTTTC
cdr3_aa: CASSLPGTDYGYTF

j_call: TRBJ1-5
clone_size: NA
d_call: NA
v_call: TRBV27
cdr3_nt: TGTGCCAGCGGCCCAATCGACAGAGCCATCAATCAGCCCCAGCATTTT
cdr3_aa: CASGPIDRAINQPQHF

j_call: TRBJ2-7
clone_size: NA
d_call: TRBD2
v_call: TRBV27
cdr3_nt: TGTGCCAGCAGTTACATACTAGCGGGGGCCTACGAGCAGTACTTC
cdr3_aa: CASSYILAGAYEQYF

j_call: TRBJ2-3
clone_size: NA
d_call: NA
v_call: TRBV9
cdr3_nt: TGTGCCAGCAGCGGAGGGGGTACGCAGTATTTT
cdr3_aa: CASSGGGTQYF

j_call: TRBJ2-3
clone_size: NA
d_call: NA
v_call: TRBV9
cdr3_nt: TGTGCCAGCAGCGTGGACATTCCAGATACGCAGTATTTT
cdr3_aa: CASSVDIPDTQYF

j_call: TRBJ1-4
clone_size: NA
d_call: TRBD1
v_call: TRBV6-1
cdr3_nt: TGTGCCAGCAGTGAAGTGGGACAGGGTTCTGAAAAACTGTTTTTT
cdr3_aa: CASSEVGQGSEKLFF

j_call: TRBJ2-7
clone_size: NA
d_call: NA
v_call: TRBV6-5
cdr3_nt: TGTGCCAGCAGCGCCGACAGTCATAAAGACGAGCAGTACTTC
cdr3_aa: CASSADSHKDEQYF

j_call: TRBJ2-3
clone_size: few
d_call: TRBD1
v_call: TRBV7-8
cdr3_nt: TGTGCCAGCAGCTCCCAGACAGGGACGGTGAATACGCAGTATTTT
cdr3_aa: CASSSQTGTVNTQYF

j_call: TRBJ2-3
clone_size: few
d_call: TRBD1
v_call: TRBV27
cdr3_nt: TGTGCCAGCAGCCCGAGGGACAGGGGGATTTATACGCAGTATTTT
cdr3_aa: CASSPRDRGIYTQYF

j_call: TRBJ2-3
clone_size: few
d_call: NA
v_call: TRBV5-1
cdr3_nt: TGCGCCAGCAGCTTCCTGACATGGCCAGATACGCAGTATTTT
cdr3_aa: CASSFLTWPDTQYF

j_call: TRBJ2-5
clone_size: NA
d_call: NA
v_call: TRBV5-1
cdr3_nt: TGCGCCAGCAGCGACAGCCAAGAGACCCAGTACTTC
cdr3_aa: CASSDSQETQYF

j_call: TRBJ1-2
clone_size: NA
d_call: TRBD1
v_call: TRBV27
cdr3_nt: TGTGCCAGCAGTCCGGGACAGGGCGGAGGCTACACCTTC
cdr3_aa: CASSPGQGGGYTF

j_call: TRBJ2-1
clone_size: NA
d_call: NA
v_call: TRBV9
cdr3_nt: TGTGCCAGCAGCGTAGAAGGGGCAAGCGAGTACAATGAGCAGTTCTTC
cdr3_aa: CASSVEGASEYNEQFF